This T cell receptor beta chain derives from a study of PD-L1 blockade in urothelial cancer. Germline values: CDR1 MDHEN, CDR2 SYDVKM. The CDR3 contains 15 residues. The V gene end was trimmed by 4 bases and the J gene end by 5 bases; junction bases not matched to a gene: 6. The method was immunoSEQ multiplex PCR; TCRdb's version includes in-frame clones alone and lacks a portion of them. The sample records more than 95,000 clones, roughly 91% being singletons. Time point reported: peripheral blood 6 weeks after treatment start. The source material was PBMCs, sampled around atezolizumab (anti-PD-L1) treatment. J is TRBJ2-5 and V is TRBV28, with 11 bases lining up with TRBD2. The source of this sequence is a man in his sixties with urothelial cancer. The CDR3 DNA reads as TGTGCCAGCAGTTCCCATAGCGGGGGGGCGGAGACCCAGTACTTC. Its protein product is CASSSHSGGAETQYF.